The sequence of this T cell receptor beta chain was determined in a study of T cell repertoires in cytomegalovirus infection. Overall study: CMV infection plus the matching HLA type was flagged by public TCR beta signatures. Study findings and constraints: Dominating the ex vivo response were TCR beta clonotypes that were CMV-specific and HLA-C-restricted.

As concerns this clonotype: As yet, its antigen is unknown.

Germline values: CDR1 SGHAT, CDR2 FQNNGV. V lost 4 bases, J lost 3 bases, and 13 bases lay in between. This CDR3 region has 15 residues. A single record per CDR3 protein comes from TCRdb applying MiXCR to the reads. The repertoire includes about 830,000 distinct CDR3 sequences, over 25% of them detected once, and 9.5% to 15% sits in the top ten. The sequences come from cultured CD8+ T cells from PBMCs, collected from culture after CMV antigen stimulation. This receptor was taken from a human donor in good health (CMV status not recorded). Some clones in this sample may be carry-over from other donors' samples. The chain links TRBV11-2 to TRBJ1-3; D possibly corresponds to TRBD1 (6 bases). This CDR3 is CASSSEGGYGNTIYF. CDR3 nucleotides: TGTGCCAGCAGCTCAGAGGGGGGTTATGGAAACACCATATATTTT.